Described below is a single T cell receptor (beta chain) sequence and its context. What was sequenced on ten immunoSEQ deep assay plates was unsorted PBMC DNA. Profiled with immunoSEQ multiplex PCR; TCRdb holds only in-frame clones, not every one. The sample shows under 600,000 clones, about 79% of them seen only once. V lost 4 bases and J lost 7; bases outside the gene matches: 4. Germline CDR1 ENHRY, CDR2 SYGVKD. The CDR3 is made up of 15 amino acids. The data belong to a study of shared clonotypes between healthy human individuals. The sample consisted of PBMCs. The TCR was taken from a woman aged 40 to 50 in good health. Some clones in this sample may be carry-over from other donors' samples. The J gene is TRBJ2-1, the V gene TRBV10-3, with 13 bases aligning to TRBD2. CDR3 amino acids: CAISGGTSGNNEQFF. CDR3 DNA sequence: TGTGCCATCAGTGGGGGGACTAGCGGGAATAATGAGCAGTTCTTC.